This TCR beta chain was sequenced for a study of CD8 T cells in ankylosing spondylitis. Details on this clonotype: The antigen remains unidentified.

Study conclusions and caveats: There was a TCR beta motif, made of several highly homologous variants, that appeared characteristic of ankylosing spondylitis blood. Earlier reports found some motif variants in synovial fluid and blood in reactive arthritis.

The CDR3 runs to 11 residues. The V gene lost 7 bases and the J gene lost 6 bases, with 8 bases spanning the gap. Germline V lookup: CDR1 MNHEY, CDR2 SVGAGI. TCRdb analysed the 5' RACE reads with MiXCR anew, one entry per CDR3 protein. The sample has fewer than 450,000 distinct CDR3 sequences, under 20% seen once. The chain uses TRBV6-5 and TRBJ2-3; perhaps TRBD2 as D (6 bases). The receptor comes from a male donor with ankylosing spondylitis. The specimen was blood, either unsorted or a sorted T cell fraction (not recorded which). CDR3: CASTRGDTQYF. CDR3 sequence (DNA): TGTGCCAGCACTCGGGGGGATACGCAGTATTTT.